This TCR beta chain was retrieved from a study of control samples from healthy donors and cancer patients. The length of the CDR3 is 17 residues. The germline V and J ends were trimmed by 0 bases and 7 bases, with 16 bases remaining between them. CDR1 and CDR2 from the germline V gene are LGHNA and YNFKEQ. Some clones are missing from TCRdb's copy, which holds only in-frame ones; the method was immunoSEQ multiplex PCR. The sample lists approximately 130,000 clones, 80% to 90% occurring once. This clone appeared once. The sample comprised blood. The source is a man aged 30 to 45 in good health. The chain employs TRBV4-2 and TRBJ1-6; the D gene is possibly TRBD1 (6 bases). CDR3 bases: TGTGCCAGCAGCCAAGATCGTGTCGACAGGTCGAATTCACCCCTCCACTTT. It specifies CASSQDRVDRSNSPLHF.